This is a list of T cell receptor beta chains from one sample in a study of blood T cells in healthy people across ages. TCRdb re-analysed the 5' RACE reads in MiXCR, keeping a single row per CDR3 protein. The sample has approximately 820,000 distinct CDR3 sequences; under 45% are singletons. The specimen was blood. The receptors shown here come from a man aged 55 to 70 in good health. Both conserved end residues are part of each CDR3. D genes are given only for firm matches. A clone size is listed for some rows: how often the clone was seen (once, few, many), or a class if it is expanded.

>TRBJ1-1|TRBV5-1|few|.
CASSFTNNQGEAFF
TGCGCCAGCAGCTTCACGAACAACCAGGGGGAAGCTTTCTTT
>TRBJ2-5|TRBV11-1|.|.
CASSPRLPGVQETQYF
TGTGCCAGCAGCCCTCGACTCCCAGGCGTGCAAGAGACCCAGTACTTC
>TRBJ2-6|TRBV20-1|.|.
CSTTHSGANVLTF
TGCAGTACGACCCACTCTGGGGCCAACGTCCTGACTTTC
>TRBJ2-7|TRBV28|many|.
CASTLTGGAYEQYF
TGTGCCAGCACCCTAACAGGGGGGGCTTACGAGCAGTACTTC
>TRBJ2-5|TRBV4-2|.|TRBD2
CASSQDKGSSGRETQYF
TGTGCCAGCAGCCAAGATAAGGGTAGTAGCGGGAGAGAGACCCAGTACTTC
>TRBJ1-5|TRBV4-1|.|.
CASSQDRNRAQPQHF
TGCGCCAGCAGCCAAGATCGGAATCGGGCCCAGCCCCAGCATTTT
>TRBJ2-7|TRBV20-1|.|.
CSASWQGPYEQYF
TGCAGTGCTAGTTGGCAGGGTCCCTACGAGCAGTACTTC
>TRBJ1-1|TRBV20-1|many|.
CSARRWDTEAFF
TGCAGTGCTAGACGGTGGGACACTGAAGCTTTCTTT
>TRBJ2-1|TRBV29-1|few|TRBD2
CSVSAGSSYNEQFF
TGCAGCGTTTCAGCGGGGAGCTCCTACAATGAGCAGTTCTTC
>TRBJ1-5|TRBV20-1|.|TRBD1
CSASRGSGNQPQHF
TGCAGTGCCTCCAGGGGGAGCGGCAATCAGCCCCAGCATTTT
>TRBJ2-3|TRBV7-2|.|.
CASSLEAGSTDTQYF
TGTGCCAGCAGCTTAGAGGCGGGGAGCACAGATACGCAGTATTTT
>TRBJ2-3|TRBV25-1|.|TRBD1
CASSDRWDRVQDTQYF
TGTGCCAGCAGTGATAGGTGGGACAGGGTACAAGATACGCAGTATTTT
>TRBJ2-3|TRBV5-1|.|.
CASSLSRSVEITDTQYF
TGCGCCAGCAGCTTGTCTCGGTCGGTGGAAATCACAGATACGCAGTATTTT
>TRBJ2-1|TRBV6-4|few|TRBD1
CASSAWGTGGSSYNEQFF
TGTGCCAGCAGTGCCTGGGGGACAGGGGGCAGCTCCTACAATGAGCAGTTCTTC
>TRBJ1-1|TRBV6-5|.|.
CASSYGQESKAFF
TGTGCCAGCAGTTACGGCCAGGAATCGAAAGCTTTCTTT
>TRBJ2-5|TRBV9|once|TRBD2
CASSVDLAGVETQYF
TGTGCCAGCAGCGTAGACTTGGCGGGGGTGGAGACCCAGTACTTC
>TRBJ1-4|TRBV6-5|.|.
CASSYDWRGEKLFF
TGTGCCAGCAGTTACGACTGGAGAGGTGAAAAACTGTTTTTT
>TRBJ2-3|TRBV12-3/TRBV12-4|.|.
CASIIGDSRTDTQYF
TGTGCCAGCATTATCGGGGACTCCCGCACAGATACGCAGTATTTT
>TRBJ2-7|TRBV12-3/TRBV12-4|.|.
CASSFGAGTGGYEQYF
TGTGCCAGCAGCTTCGGGGCCGGGACTGGAGGTTACGAGCAGTACTTC
>TRBJ2-1|TRBV3-1|.|.
CASSQENNEQFF
TGTGCCAGCAGCCAAGAAAACAATGAGCAGTTCTTC